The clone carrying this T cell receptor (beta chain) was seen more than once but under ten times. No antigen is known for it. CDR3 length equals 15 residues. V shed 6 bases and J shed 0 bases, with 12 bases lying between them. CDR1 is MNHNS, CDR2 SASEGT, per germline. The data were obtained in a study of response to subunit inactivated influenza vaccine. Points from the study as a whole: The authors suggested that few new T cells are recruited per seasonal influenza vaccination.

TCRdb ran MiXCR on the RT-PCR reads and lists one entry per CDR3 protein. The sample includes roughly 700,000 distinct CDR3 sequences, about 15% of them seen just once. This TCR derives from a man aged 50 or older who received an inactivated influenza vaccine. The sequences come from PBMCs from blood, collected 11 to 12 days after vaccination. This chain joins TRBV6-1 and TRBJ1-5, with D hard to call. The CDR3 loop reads CASSPPRVSNQPQHF. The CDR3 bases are TGTGCCAGCAGCCCGCCGAGAGTTAGCAATCAGCCCCAGCATTTT.